This paragraph reports one T cell receptor (beta chain). Its antigen is undetermined. TCRdb re-analysed the RT-PCR reads in MiXCR, keeping a single row per CDR3 protein. The sample has about 830,000 distinct CDR3 sequences, approximately 17% seen once; the top ten hold about a tenth. The germline CDR1 and CDR2 sequences are KGHDR and SFDVKD. The CDR3 spans 17 residues. J lost 4 bases, V lost 9 bases, and 17 bases had no gene match. This sample is drawn from a study of response to subunit inactivated influenza vaccine. General observations from the study: A suggestion made by the authors is that each seasonal influenza vaccination recruits few new T cells.

The sample was PBMCs from blood, taken 5 to 6 days after vaccination. This sequence joins TRBV24-1 and TRBJ2-3, with TRBD2 matching 8 bases. This sequence was found in a man over 45 who received an inactivated influenza vaccine. CDR3 residues: CATARGGWGLDADTQYF. Here the CDR3 DNA reads TGTGCCACCGCCCGGGGGGGTTGGGGACTAGACGCAGATACGCAGTATTTT.